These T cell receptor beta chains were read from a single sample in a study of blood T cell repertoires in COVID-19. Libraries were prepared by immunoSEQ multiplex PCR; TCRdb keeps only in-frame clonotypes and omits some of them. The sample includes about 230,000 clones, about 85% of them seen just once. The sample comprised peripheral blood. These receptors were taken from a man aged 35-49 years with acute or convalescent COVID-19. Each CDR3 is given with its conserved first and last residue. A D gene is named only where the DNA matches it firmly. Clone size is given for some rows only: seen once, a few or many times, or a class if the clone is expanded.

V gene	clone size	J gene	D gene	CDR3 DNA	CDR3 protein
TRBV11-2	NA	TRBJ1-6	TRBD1	TGTGCCAGCAGCCGCACAGGGGGCATAAGTTCACCCCTCCACTTT	CASSRTGGISSPLHF
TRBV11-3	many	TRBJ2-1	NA	TGTGCCAGCAGCTTAGATCGCAGCGATGAGCAGTTCTTC	CASSLDRSDEQFF
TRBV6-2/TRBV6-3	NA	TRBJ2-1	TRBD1	TGTGCCAGCAGTTACACGGCCGGGACAGGGGTTAAGCAGTTCTTC	CASSYTAGTGVKQFF
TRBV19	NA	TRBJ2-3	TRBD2	TGTGCCAGTAGTATAGAAGGGACTAGGTCGGATACGCAGTATTTT	CASSIEGTRSDTQYF
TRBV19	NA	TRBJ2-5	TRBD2	TGTGCCAGTTCGGGAGGGTCCTTCCAAGAGACCCAGTACTTC	CASSGGSFQETQYF
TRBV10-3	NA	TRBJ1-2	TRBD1	TGTGCCATCAGCCGGGACAGCTATGGCTACACCTTC	CAISRDSYGYTF
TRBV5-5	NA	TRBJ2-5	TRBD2	TGTGCCAGCAGCTCCTCTGCGACTAGCGGGGGGCCAATTCAAGAGACCCAGTACTTC	CASSSSATSGGPIQETQYF
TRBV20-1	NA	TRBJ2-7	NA	TGCAGTGCTATGAGCTCCTACGAGCAGTACTTC	CSAMSSYEQYF
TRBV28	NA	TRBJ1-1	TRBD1	TGTGCCAGCAGTGCGATAAACAGGGGCCCGGCTAAGGCTTTCTTT	CASSAINRGPAKAFF
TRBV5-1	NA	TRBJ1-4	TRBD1	TGCGCCAGCAGCAGGGACAGCCTTAATGAAAAACTGTTTTTT	CASSRDSLNEKLFF
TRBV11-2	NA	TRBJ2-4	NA	TGTGCCAGCAGCTTAGCAGGGGGCGGGGGTTATTCCTTC	CASSLAGGGGYSF
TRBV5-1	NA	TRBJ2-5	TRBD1	TGCGCCAGCAGCTTGGAAGGACAGGGCAACCAAGAGACCCAGTACTTC	CASSLEGQGNQETQYF
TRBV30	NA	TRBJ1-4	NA	TGTGCCTGGGGTCCGTCCCCCCGGGATGAAAAACTGTTTTTT	CAWGPSPRDEKLFF
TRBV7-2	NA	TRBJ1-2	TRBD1	TGTGCCAGCAGCCCTACAGCCGGGACAGGGGCGGTCGATGGCTACACCTTC	CASSPTAGTGAVDGYTF
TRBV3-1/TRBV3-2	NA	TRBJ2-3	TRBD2	TGTGCCAGCAGCTTTAGGGGCGGGGGGGGCACAGATACGCAGTATTTT	CASSFRGGGGTDTQYF
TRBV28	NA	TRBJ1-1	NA	TGTGCCAGTGGGCCACCTCTGAACACTGAAGCTTTCTTT	CASGPPLNTEAFF
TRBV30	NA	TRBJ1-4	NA	TGTGCGTGCAACAGGGACGTAAGTGAAAAACTGTTTTTT	CACNRDVSEKLFF
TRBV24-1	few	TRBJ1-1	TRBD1	TGTGCCACTGCACAGGGGTGGAACACTGAAGCTTTCTTT	CATAQGWNTEAFF
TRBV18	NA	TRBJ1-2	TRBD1	TGTGCCAGCTCACCCCCGGGACAGGGAGGTGATGGCTACACCTTC	CASSPPGQGGDGYTF
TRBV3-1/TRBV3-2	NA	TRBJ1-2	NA	TGTGCCAGCAGCCAACGCCTGCTCGGCTATGGCTACACCTTC	CASSQRLLGYGYTF
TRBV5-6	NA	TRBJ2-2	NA	TGTGCCAGCAGCTTGGTGGGGGCCGCCACCGGGGAGCTGTTTTTT	CASSLVGAATGELFF
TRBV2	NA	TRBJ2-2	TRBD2	TGTGCCAGCAGCCTCACTAGCGGGGCAGGGGAGCTGTTTTTT	CASSLTSGAGELFF
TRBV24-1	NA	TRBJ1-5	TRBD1	TGTGCCACCAGTTCCGGGACAGCCGGTTATAGCAATCAGCCCCAGCATTTT	CATSSGTAGYSNQPQHF
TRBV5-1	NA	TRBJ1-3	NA	TGCGCCAGCAGCTTTTACGGGAAAGCCTCTGGAAACACCATATATTTT	CASSFYGKASGNTIYF
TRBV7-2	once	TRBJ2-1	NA	TGTGCCAGCAGCTTTCCCCTGGGCCCTGCCCGTGAGCAGTTCTTC	CASSFPLGPAREQFF
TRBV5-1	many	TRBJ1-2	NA	TGCGCCAGCAGCCCACGGGACACTCTAAACTATGGCTACACCTTC	CASSPRDTLNYGYTF
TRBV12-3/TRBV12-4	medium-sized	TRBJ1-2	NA	TGTGCCAGCAGCCCGGGATATGGCTACACCTTC	CASSPGYGYTF
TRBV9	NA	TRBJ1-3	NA	TGTGCCAGCAGCGTAGCCGGACTCGGAAACACCATATATTTT	CASSVAGLGNTIYF
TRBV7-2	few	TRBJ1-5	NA	TGTGCCAGCAGCTTAGGAGGGCGAAGCAATCAGCCCCAGCATTTT	CASSLGGRSNQPQHF
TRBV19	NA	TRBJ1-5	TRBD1	TGTGCCAGTAGTACCTGGACAGGGAACCAGCCCCAGCATTTT	CASSTWTGNQPQHF
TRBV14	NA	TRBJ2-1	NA	TGTGCCAGCAGCCAAGGAGTAACAGGCAGCTCCTACAATGAGCAGTTCTTC	CASSQGVTGSSYNEQFF
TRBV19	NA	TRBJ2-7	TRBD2	TGTGCCAGTAGTAACCCAATTACTAGCGGGGGGGCCAACGAGCAGTACTTC	CASSNPITSGGANEQYF
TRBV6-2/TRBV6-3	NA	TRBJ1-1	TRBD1	TGTGCCAGCAGTTATGGCGGGACAGGGTTTCTTACCTACATGAACACTGAAGCTTTCTTT	CASSYGGTGFLTYMNTEAFF
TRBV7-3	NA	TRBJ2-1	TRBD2	TGTGCCAGCAGCCCGGGGACTAGCGTTTACAATGAGCAGTTCTTC	CASSPGTSVYNEQFF
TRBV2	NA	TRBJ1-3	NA	TGTGCCAGCAGTGTACCGGGTCGCTCTGGAAACACCATATATTTT	CASSVPGRSGNTIYF
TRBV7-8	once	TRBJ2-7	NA	TGTGCCAGCAGCCTATCACGGAGCTATACCTACGAGCAGTACTTC	CASSLSRSYTYEQYF
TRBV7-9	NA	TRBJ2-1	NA	TGTGCCAGCAGCTTAGCTGTCCAATCAAATGAGCAGTTCTTC	CASSLAVQSNEQFF
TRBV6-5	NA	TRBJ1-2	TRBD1	TGTGCCAGCAGACCAGGGACAGGGATGAGCTATGGCTACACCTTC	CASRPGTGMSYGYTF
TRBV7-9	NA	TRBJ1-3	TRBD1	TGTGCCAGCAGCCATACCGGGACAGCTGGAAACACCATATATTTT	CASSHTGTAGNTIYF
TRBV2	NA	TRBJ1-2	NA	TGTGCCAGCTGGGCAGAGCAGGGCTATGGCTACACCTTC	CASWAEQGYGYTF
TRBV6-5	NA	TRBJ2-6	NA	TGTGCCAGCAGGCAGGGTTCTGGGGCCAACGTCCTGACTTTC	CASRQGSGANVLTF
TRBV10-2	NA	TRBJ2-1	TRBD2	TGCGCCAGCAGGACCGGGACTAGCGGACCCAATGAGCAGTTCTTC	CASRTGTSGPNEQFF
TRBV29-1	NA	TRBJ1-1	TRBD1	TGCAGCGTTCTTAGGGGGCGCGAAGCTTTCTTT	CSVLRGREAFF
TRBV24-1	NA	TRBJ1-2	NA	TGTGCCACCGCCCCAGGCGCCTCTCCTTATGGCTACACCTTC	CATAPGASPYGYTF
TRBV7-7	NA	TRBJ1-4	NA	TGTGCTAGCAGCTTCGAACTAGTGGATTTT	CASSFELVDF
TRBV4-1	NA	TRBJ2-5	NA	TGCGCCAGCAGCCAAGCGCCGTACGACTCGCAAGAGACCCAGTACTTC	CASSQAPYDSQETQYF
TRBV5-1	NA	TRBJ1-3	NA	TGCGCCAGCAGCCCCTCGAACGAGAACACCATATATTTT	CASSPSNENTIYF
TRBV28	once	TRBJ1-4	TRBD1	TGTGCCAGCAGTCTCCGGGACAGGGGGAGAGATGAAAAACTGTTTTTT	CASSLRDRGRDEKLFF
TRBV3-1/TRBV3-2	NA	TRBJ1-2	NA	TGTGCCAGCAGCCGTGACCCCATCGGGGGCTACACCTTC	CASSRDPIGGYTF